Listed below are T cell receptor beta chains from one sample, sequenced in a study of CD8 T cells in ankylosing spondylitis. MiXCR was run by TCRdb on the 5' RACE reads, yielding one entry per CDR3 protein. The top ten hold almost 7% of the sample, which has roughly 250,000 distinct CDR3 sequences, 8% to 9.5% seen once. The material sequenced was blood, either unsorted or a sorted T cell fraction (not recorded which). All receptors come from a male donor with ankylosing spondylitis or in good health (not recorded which). The CDR3 runs from the conserved cysteine through the conserved F or W. The D gene is left open where the match is weak. Not every row has a clone size; where given, it reads once, few, many or a size class.

abundance: many; v_gene: TRBV6-5; j_gene: TRBJ1-2; d_gene: -; CDR3aa: CASSYEGTTGYTF; CDR3nt: TGTGCCAGCAGTTACGAGGGGACTACTGGCTACACCTTC
abundance: many; v_gene: TRBV7-8; j_gene: TRBJ2-3; d_gene: TRBD2; CDR3aa: CASSLVLAGGWGTDTQYF; CDR3nt: TGTGCCAGCAGCTTAGTGCTAGCGGGGGGTTGGGGCACAGATACGCAGTATTTT
abundance: -; v_gene: TRBV14; j_gene: TRBJ2-7; d_gene: TRBD2; CDR3aa: CASSPGTRWDPYEQYF; CDR3nt: TGTGCCAGCAGCCCTGGGACTAGATGGGACCCCTACGAGCAGTACTTC
abundance: many; v_gene: TRBV4-3; j_gene: TRBJ2-1; d_gene: -; CDR3aa: CASSQDGHNEQFF; CDR3nt: TGCGCCAGCAGCCAAGATGGGCACAATGAGCAGTTCTTC
abundance: many; v_gene: TRBV5-1; j_gene: TRBJ2-1; d_gene: -; CDR3aa: CASSLVGDNEQFF; CDR3nt: TGCGCCAGCAGCTTGGTAGGGGACAATGAGCAGTTCTTC
abundance: few; v_gene: TRBV5-8; j_gene: TRBJ2-7; d_gene: -; CDR3aa: CASSESLRYF; CDR3nt: TGTGCCAGCAGTGAATCCCTCCGGTACTTC
abundance: many; v_gene: TRBV3-1; j_gene: TRBJ2-3; d_gene: -; CDR3aa: CASSQVRDTYTDTQYF; CDR3nt: TGTGCCAGCAGCCAAGTAAGGGACACCTACACAGATACGCAGTATTTT
abundance: many; v_gene: TRBV29-1; j_gene: TRBJ1-1; d_gene: TRBD1; CDR3aa: CSEVQGAGLAFF; CDR3nt: TGCAGCGAAGTTCAGGGGGCGGGTTTGGCTTTCTTT
abundance: -; v_gene: TRBV20-1; j_gene: TRBJ1-5; d_gene: -; CDR3aa: CSARPRREGYSSDSNQPQHF; CDR3nt: TGCAGTGCTAGGCCAAGAAGGGAGGGGTACTCTTCGGATAGCAATCAGCCCCAGCATTTT
abundance: many; v_gene: TRBV13; j_gene: TRBJ2-2; d_gene: TRBD2; CDR3aa: CASSTRDYPTGELFF; CDR3nt: TGTGCCAGCAGCACCAGGGACTACCCTACCGGGGAGCTGTTTTTT
abundance: many; v_gene: TRBV6-1; j_gene: TRBJ1-1; d_gene: -; CDR3aa: CASSDIGGTNVAFF; CDR3nt: TGTGCCAGCAGCGACATCGGGGGAACGAACGTGGCTTTCTTT
abundance: -; v_gene: TRBV27; j_gene: TRBJ1-2; d_gene: -; CDR3aa: CASSLTALAPNYGYTF; CDR3nt: TGTGCCAGCAGTCTGACAGCGCTTGCCCCTAACTATGGCTACACCTTC
abundance: many; v_gene: TRBV30; j_gene: TRBJ1-5; d_gene: -; CDR3aa: CAWSGTGNQPQHF; CDR3nt: TGTGCCTGGAGTGGTACAGGGAATCAGCCCCAGCATTTT
abundance: few; v_gene: TRBV20-1; j_gene: TRBJ1-5; d_gene: TRBD1; CDR3aa: CSARTGQVGVPQHF; CDR3nt: TGCAGTGCTAGAACTGGACAGGTCGGAGTGCCCCAGCATTTT
abundance: few; v_gene: TRBV11-2; j_gene: TRBJ1-1; d_gene: -; CDR3aa: CASSFRLSAGTEAFF; CDR3nt: TGTGCCAGCAGCTTTCGTCTAAGCGCTGGCACTGAAGCTTTCTTT
abundance: many; v_gene: TRBV15; j_gene: TRBJ1-3; d_gene: -; CDR3aa: CATSRVRGSGNTIYF; CDR3nt: TGTGCCACCAGCAGAGTACGGGGCTCTGGAAACACCATATATTTT
abundance: -; v_gene: TRBV11-2; j_gene: TRBJ2-7; d_gene: TRBD2; CDR3aa: CASSRTSEQYEQYF; CDR3nt: TGTGCCAGCAGCCGAACTAGCGAGCAGTACGAGCAGTACTTC
abundance: few; v_gene: TRBV12-3/TRBV12-4; j_gene: TRBJ2-1; d_gene: TRBD2; CDR3aa: CASSLGGSSGKLYNEQFF; CDR3nt: TGTGCCAGCAGTTTAGGAGGGTCGAGCGGGAAGCTCTACAATGAGCAGTTCTTC
abundance: few; v_gene: TRBV7-9; j_gene: TRBJ1-5; d_gene: -; CDR3aa: CASSPGAQPQHF; CDR3nt: TGTGCCAGCAGCCCAGGGGCTCAGCCCCAGCATTTT
abundance: many; v_gene: TRBV15; j_gene: TRBJ2-1; d_gene: -; CDR3aa: CATSQGSVEQFF; CDR3nt: TGTGCCACCAGCCAGGGTTCCGTCGAGCAGTTCTTC
abundance: few; v_gene: TRBV19; j_gene: TRBJ2-3; d_gene: TRBD2; CDR3aa: CASRAGDDTQYF; CDR3nt: TGTGCCAGTAGAGCGGGGGACGATACGCAGTATTTT
abundance: many; v_gene: TRBV20-1; j_gene: TRBJ2-6; d_gene: TRBD2; CDR3aa: CSARGLGRKRCSGANVLTF; CDR3nt: TGCAGTGCTAGGGGACTAGGGCGGAAGAGATGCTCTGGGGCCAACGTCCTGACTTTC
abundance: many; v_gene: TRBV12-3/TRBV12-4; j_gene: TRBJ1-6; d_gene: TRBD1; CDR3aa: CASTLDRVGFSPLHF; CDR3nt: TGTGCCAGCACCCTCGACAGGGTGGGGTTTTCACCCCTCCACTTT
abundance: many; v_gene: TRBV19; j_gene: TRBJ1-2; d_gene: TRBD1; CDR3aa: CASREGAGYTF; CDR3nt: TGTGCCAGTAGGGAGGGGGCGGGCTACACCTTC
abundance: few; v_gene: TRBV7-9; j_gene: TRBJ2-5; d_gene: -; CDR3aa: CASSFRPGPETQYF; CDR3nt: TGTGCCAGCAGCTTCCGTCCGGGGCCGGAGACCCAGTACTTC
abundance: many; v_gene: TRBV3-1; j_gene: TRBJ1-6; d_gene: TRBD1; CDR3aa: CASSRWTGTYNSPLHF; CDR3nt: TGTGCCAGCAGCCGATGGACAGGGACATATAATTCACCCCTCCACTTT
abundance: few; v_gene: TRBV6-1; j_gene: TRBJ1-4; d_gene: TRBD1; CDR3aa: CASSPRTGWGEKLFF; CDR3nt: TGTGCCAGCAGTCCCCGGACAGGGTGGGGGGAAAAACTGTTTTTT